Listed below are T cell receptor beta chains from one sample, sequenced in a study of blood T cells in healthy people across ages. TCRdb independently ran MiXCR on the 5' RACE reads; one entry per CDR3 protein. The sample has about 1.8 million distinct CDR3 sequences; less than 50% are singletons. The sample taken for sequencing was blood. These receptors all come from a woman between 40 and 50 years old in good health. Both conserved end residues are part of each CDR3. Fields, in order: clone size, D gene, J gene, V gene, CDR3 DNA, CDR3 protein. D genes are given only for firm matches. Size is omitted from some rows. Given values are once, few, many or a class for expanded clones.

abundance: .
d_gene: TRBD1
j_gene: TRBJ1-2
v_gene: TRBV5-1
CDR3nt: TGCGCCAGCAACCCGACCACGGGACAGCCGACCTATGGCTACACCTTC
CDR3aa: CASNPTTGQPTYGYTF

abundance: .
d_gene: TRBD1
j_gene: TRBJ1-2
v_gene: TRBV20-1
CDR3nt: TGCAGTGCTAACACACAGGGGGGATATGGCTACACCTTC
CDR3aa: CSANTQGGYGYTF

abundance: few
d_gene: TRBD1
j_gene: TRBJ2-1
v_gene: TRBV24-1
CDR3nt: TGTGCCACCGAGACTCAGGGGGCGACTCCCAATGAGCAGTTCTTC
CDR3aa: CATETQGATPNEQFF

abundance: .
d_gene: .
j_gene: TRBJ1-2
v_gene: TRBV28
CDR3nt: TGTGCCAGCAGTCCTTGGGGCCGGGACACAGCTAACTATGGCTACACCTTC
CDR3aa: CASSPWGRDTANYGYTF

abundance: .
d_gene: TRBD1
j_gene: TRBJ2-6
v_gene: TRBV6-2/TRBV6-3
CDR3nt: TGTGCCAGCAGTCCTAGACAGGGGCTCGGGGCCAACGTCCTGACTTTC
CDR3aa: CASSPRQGLGANVLTF

abundance: .
d_gene: .
j_gene: TRBJ1-6
v_gene: TRBV28
CDR3nt: TGTGCCAGCAGTCGCGGACCGATCTATAATTCACCCCTCCACTTT
CDR3aa: CASSRGPIYNSPLHF

abundance: few
d_gene: TRBD1
j_gene: TRBJ2-3
v_gene: TRBV28
CDR3nt: TGTGCCAGCAGTATCCTCCCCACAGGGGGCAATCGAGATACGCAGTATTTT
CDR3aa: CASSILPTGGNRDTQYF

abundance: .
d_gene: .
j_gene: TRBJ2-5
v_gene: TRBV5-1
CDR3nt: TGCGCCAGCAGCCCGAATGGCGTGGGCGCCGAGACCCAGTACTTC
CDR3aa: CASSPNGVGAETQYF

abundance: .
d_gene: .
j_gene: TRBJ2-4
v_gene: TRBV20-1
CDR3nt: TGCAGTGCCTCCGGGGTATGGGAAGCCAAAAACATTCAGTACTTC
CDR3aa: CSASGVWEAKNIQYF

abundance: once
d_gene: TRBD1
j_gene: TRBJ1-1
v_gene: TRBV5-1
CDR3nt: TGCGCCAGCAGCATGGGACAGGTGAACACTGAAGCTTTCTTT
CDR3aa: CASSMGQVNTEAFF